One sample yielded the 13 T cell receptor beta chains listed below, sequenced in a study of T-cell memory formation after mild COVID-19. TCRdb redid the calling of the 5' RACE reads with MiXCR, one entry per CDR3 protein. The repertoire includes 250,000 to 350,000 distinct CDR3 sequences, just under 20% of them detected once, and approximately 21% sits in the top ten. Sequenced input: PBMCs or a T cell subset sorted from them (not recorded which). The receptors here all came from a man in his late teens or twenties who had mild COVID-19 (a few samples of this study predate the infection). Cell type and time point are not known.

This chain joins TRBV12-3 or TRBV12-4 and TRBJ2-7, with 8 bases fitting TRBD1. The trim removed 1 base at V and 3 bases at J, leaving 14 bases unmatched. This CDR3 spans 18 amino acids. This chain's CDR3 is CASSLVRQGSSDYYEQYF. The CDR3 DNA follows: TGTGCCAGCAGTTTAGTGAGACAGGGGTCCTCGGACTACTACGAGCAGTACTTC.

The chain combines TRBV4-3 with TRBJ1-1, with 9 bases fitting TRBD1. In germline, CDR1 is LGHNA, CDR2 YSLEER. V shed 4 bases and J 10 bases; nucleotides not matched to a gene: 10. The CDR3 runs 14 residues. The CDR3 loop is CASSRYDRGEGAFF. As DNA, the CDR3 is TGCGCCAGCAGCCGCTACGACAGGGGGGAAGGAGCTTTCTTT.

This clonotype was recorded once. The chain uses TRBV27 and TRBJ2-7; TRBD1 is a possible D gene (5 bases). This CDR3 is built from 13 residues. Trimming removed 6 bases from V and 5 bases from J, with 14 bases in between. Per the germline V gene, CDR1 is MNHEY and CDR2 is SMNVEV (reference sequence). DNA for the CDR3: TGTGCCAGCAGAGCAACGTCAGGGAACGAGCAGTACGTC. This gives the protein CASRATSGNEQYV.

This chain uses TRBV7-9 with TRBJ1-2; 8 nucleotides agree with TRBD1. This CDR3 comprises 15 residues. CDR1 is SEHNR and CDR2 is FQNEAQ in the germline V gene (reference sequence). V shed 5 bases and J 5 bases; nucleotides not matched to a gene: 10. The CDR3 sequence: CASSHADRGLYGYTF. The CDR3 DNA follows: TGTGCCAGCAGCCACGCCGACAGGGGATTATATGGCTACACCTTC.

This clonotype was observed a handful of times. CDR3 loop: CASSLGTQATEAFF. The CDR3 DNA follows: TGTGCCAGCAGCTTAGGGACGCAGGCCACTGAAGCTTTCTTT. This chain connects TRBV7-3 to TRBJ1-1, with D possibly matching TRBD1 (5 bases). There are 14 residues in the CDR3. Trimming left V 2 bases short and J 4 bases short, with 11 bases between. The V gene's germline CDR1 is SGHTA and CDR2 FQGTGA. The entire variable domain, with the rest obtained from reference TRBV7-3 and TRBJ1-1, is as follows: GAGVSQTPSNKVTEKGKYVELRCDPISGHTALYWYRQSLGQGPEFLIYFQGTGAADDSGLPNDRFFAVRPEGSVSTLKIQRTERGDSAVYLCASSLGTQATEAFFGQGTRLTVV.

The J gene is TRBJ2-1, the V gene TRBV7-9; D tentatively fits TRBD1 or TRBD2 (5 bases each). This CDR3 contains 15 residues. The V end was cut by 5 bases, the J end by 4 bases, with 15 bases between. Germline lookup yields CDR1 SEHNR and CDR2 FQNEAQ (reference sequence). The CDR3 coding sequence is TGTGCCAGCAGCGCACCGGGACGGACATACAATGAGCAGTTCTTC. Protein sequence: CASSAPGRTYNEQFF.

The rearrangement joins TRBV5-6 to TRBJ2-1; D remains ambiguous. CDR3 length: 16 residues. The germline gives CDR1 SGHDT, CDR2 YYEEEE. V lost 2 bases and J lost 3, with 15 bases in between. CDR3 in amino acids: CASSFWERIGYNEQFF. The CDR3 nucleotides are TGTGCCAGCAGCTTTTGGGAACGGATAGGCTACAATGAGCAGTTCTTC.

The genes are TRBV9 and TRBJ2-3; D is perhaps TRBD1 or TRBD2 (5 bases each). CDR1 is SGDLS, CDR2 YYNGEE, per germline. Trimming left V 0 bases short and J 3 bases short, with 14 bases between. The length of the CDR3 is 16 residues. The chain's CDR3 is CASSVASTGQTDTQYF. CDR3 coding DNA: TGTGCCAGCAGCGTAGCTAGCACAGGCCAGACAGATACGCAGTATTTT. The full variable domain, completed using reference TRBV9 and TRBJ2-3, is DSGVTQTPKHLITATGQRVTLRCSPRSGDLSVYWYQQSLDQGLQFLIQYYNGEERAKGNILERFSAQQFPDLHSELNLSSLELGDSALYFCASSVASTGQTDTQYFGPGTRLTVL.

The chain couples TRBV10-3 to TRBJ2-7, with 7 positions matching TRBD1. The CDR3 contains 15 residues. V shed 2 bases and J 2 bases; nucleotides not matched to a gene: 6. Germline V gene sequence: CDR1 ENHRY, CDR2 SYGVKD. DNA of the CDR3: TGTGCCATCAGTGAGCTGATAGGGGGCCCCTACGAGCAGTACTTC. Its translation: CAISELIGGPYEQYF.

This clonotype was detected only a few times. The chain couples TRBV24-1 to TRBJ2-5; perhaps TRBD1 as D (5 bases). Deletions cut 9 bases from V and 5 bases from J, with 12 bases between. This CDR3 has 12 amino acids. Germline V gene data show CDR1 as KGHDR and CDR2 as SFDVKD. For the CDR3, the DNA is TGTGCCACCGTCCAGGGCCGGGAGACCCAGTACTTC. Translation gives CATVQGRETQYF.

This clonotype was recorded a few times. J is TRBJ2-3 and V is TRBV9; D unclear. The V gene lost 1 base and the J gene lost 5 bases, with 11 bases spanning the gap. CDR1 is SGDLS, CDR2 YYNGEE, per germline. The CDR3 is made up of 14 amino acids. As DNA, the CDR3 is TGTGCCAGCAGCGTAACCGCCGTTCAAGATACGCAGTATTTT. This codes for CASSVTAVQDTQYF.

This sequence joins TRBV20-1 and TRBJ2-2; TRBD1 agrees at 10 bases. CDR1 is DFQATT and CDR2 is SNEGSKA in the germline V gene (reference sequence). The CDR3 is made up of 16 amino acids. Trimming cost V 2 bases and J 5 bases; bases outside gene matches: 8. CDR3 sequence: CSARPIRQGATGELFF. CDR3 bases: TGCAGTGCTAGACCTATCAGACAGGGGGCAACCGGGGAGCTGTTTTTT.

A few counts support this clonotype. This CDR3 reads CASSQDRGASSGTQYF. In nucleotides, the CDR3 is TGCGCCAGCAGCCAAGATAGGGGGGCTAGCAGCGGGACCCAGTACTTC. This chain joins TRBV4-1 and TRBJ2-5, with D perhaps being TRBD1 or TRBD2 (6 bases each). CDR1 MGHRA and CDR2 YSYEKL come from the germline V gene. CDR3 length: 16 residues. V was cut by 0 bases and J by 7 bases, with 18 bases left in between.